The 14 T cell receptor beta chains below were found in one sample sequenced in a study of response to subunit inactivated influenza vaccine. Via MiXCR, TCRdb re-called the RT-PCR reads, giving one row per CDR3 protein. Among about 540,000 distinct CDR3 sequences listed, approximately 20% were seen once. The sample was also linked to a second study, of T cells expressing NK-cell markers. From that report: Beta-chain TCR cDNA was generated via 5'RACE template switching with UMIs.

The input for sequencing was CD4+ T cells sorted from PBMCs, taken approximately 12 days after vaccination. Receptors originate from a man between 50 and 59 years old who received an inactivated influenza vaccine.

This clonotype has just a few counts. The CDR3 DNA follows: TGTGCCAGCAGGACCGGGACAGGGTTGTACAATGAGCAGTTCTTC. It translates to CASRTGTGLYNEQFF. J is TRBJ2-1 and V is TRBV7-2; 9 bases line up with TRBD1. This CDR3 has 15 residues. V was pared by 6 bases and J by 4 bases, with 7 bases of the junction left unmatched. The germline CDR1 and CDR2 sequences are SGHTA and FQGNSA. The whole variable domain, remainder taken from reference TRBV7-2 and TRBJ2-1, is GAGVSQSPSNKVTEKGKDVELRCDPISGHTALYWYRQSLGQGLEFLIYFQGNSAPDKSGLPSDRFSAERTGGSVSTLTIQRTQQEDSAVYLCASRTGTGLYNEQFFGPGTRLTVL.

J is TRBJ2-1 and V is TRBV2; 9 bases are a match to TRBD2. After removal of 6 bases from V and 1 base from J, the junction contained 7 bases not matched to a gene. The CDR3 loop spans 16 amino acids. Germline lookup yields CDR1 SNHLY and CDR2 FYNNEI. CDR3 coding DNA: TGTGCCAGCAGGGCCGGGGCGGGGGGGTCCTACAATGAGCAGTTCTTC. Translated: CASRAGAGGSYNEQFF.

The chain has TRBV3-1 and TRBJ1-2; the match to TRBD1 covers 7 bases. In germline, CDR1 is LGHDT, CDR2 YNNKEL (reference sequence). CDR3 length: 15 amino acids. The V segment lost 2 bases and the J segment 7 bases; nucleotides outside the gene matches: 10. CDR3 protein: CASSQTLTQGGGYTF. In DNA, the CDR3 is TGTGCCAGCAGCCAAACCCTGACGCAGGGGGGTGGCTACACCTTC.

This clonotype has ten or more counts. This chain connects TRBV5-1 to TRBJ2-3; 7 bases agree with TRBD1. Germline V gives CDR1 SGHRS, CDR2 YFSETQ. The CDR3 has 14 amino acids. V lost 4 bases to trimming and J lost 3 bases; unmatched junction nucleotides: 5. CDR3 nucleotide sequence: TGCGCCAGCAGCCTAGGGACAGTGACAGATACGCAGTATTTT. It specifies CASSLGTVTDTQYF.

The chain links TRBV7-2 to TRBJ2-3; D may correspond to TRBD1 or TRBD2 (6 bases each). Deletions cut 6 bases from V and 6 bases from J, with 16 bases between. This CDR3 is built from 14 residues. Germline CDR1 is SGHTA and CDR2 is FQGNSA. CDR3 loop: CASRVGGGPDTQYF. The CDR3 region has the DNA TGTGCCAGCAGGGTCGGAGGGGGACCGGATACGCAGTATTTT.

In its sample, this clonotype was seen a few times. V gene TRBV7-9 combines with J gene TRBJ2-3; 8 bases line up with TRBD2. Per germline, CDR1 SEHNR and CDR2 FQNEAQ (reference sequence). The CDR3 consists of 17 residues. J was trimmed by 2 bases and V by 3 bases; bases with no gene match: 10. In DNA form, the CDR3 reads TGTGCCAGCAGCTTTTTTCGCGGGGGGTACGCCACAGATACGCAGTATTTT. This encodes CASSFFRGGYATDTQYF.

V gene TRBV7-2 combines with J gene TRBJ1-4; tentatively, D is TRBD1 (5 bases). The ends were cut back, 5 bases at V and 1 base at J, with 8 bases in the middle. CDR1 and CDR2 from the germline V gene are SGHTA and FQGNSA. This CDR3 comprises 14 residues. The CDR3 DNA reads TGTGCCAGCAGCAGACAGAGAACTAATGAAAAACTGTTTTTT. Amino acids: CASSRQRTNEKLFF.

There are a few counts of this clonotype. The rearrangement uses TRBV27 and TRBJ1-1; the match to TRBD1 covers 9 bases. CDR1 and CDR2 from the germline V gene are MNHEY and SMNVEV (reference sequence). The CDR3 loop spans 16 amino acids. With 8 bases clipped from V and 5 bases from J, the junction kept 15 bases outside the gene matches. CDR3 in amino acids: CASGNPTGGGWTEAFF. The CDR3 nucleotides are TGTGCCAGCGGAAACCCCACAGGGGGCGGTTGGACTGAAGCTTTCTTT.

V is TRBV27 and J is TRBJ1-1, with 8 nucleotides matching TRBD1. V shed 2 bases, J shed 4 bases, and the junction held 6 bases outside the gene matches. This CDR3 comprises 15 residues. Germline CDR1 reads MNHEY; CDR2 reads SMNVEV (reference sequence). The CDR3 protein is CASSLRSTGGTEAFF. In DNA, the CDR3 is TGTGCCAGCAGTTTAAGGTCTACAGGGGGCACTGAAGCTTTCTTT.

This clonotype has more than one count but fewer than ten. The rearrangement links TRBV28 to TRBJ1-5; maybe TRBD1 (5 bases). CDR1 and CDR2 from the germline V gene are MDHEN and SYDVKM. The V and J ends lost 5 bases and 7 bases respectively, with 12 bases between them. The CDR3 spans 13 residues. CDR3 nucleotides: TGTGCCAGCAGTACCCGGGGCTCACAGCCCCAGCATTTT. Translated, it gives CASSTRGSQPQHF.

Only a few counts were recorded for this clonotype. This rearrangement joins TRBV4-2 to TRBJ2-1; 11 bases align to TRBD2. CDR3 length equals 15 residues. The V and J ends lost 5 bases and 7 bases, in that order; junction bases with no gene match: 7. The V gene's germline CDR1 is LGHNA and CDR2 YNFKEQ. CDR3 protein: CASSDSGRAINEQFF. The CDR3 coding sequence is TGTGCCAGCAGCGATAGCGGGAGGGCCATAAATGAGCAGTTCTTC.

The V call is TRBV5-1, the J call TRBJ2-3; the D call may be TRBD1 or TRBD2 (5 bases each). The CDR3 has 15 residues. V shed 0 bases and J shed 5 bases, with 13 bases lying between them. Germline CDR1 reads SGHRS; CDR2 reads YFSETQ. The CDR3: CASSLVGGGGDTQYF. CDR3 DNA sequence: TGCGCCAGCAGCTTGGTTGGGGGTGGTGGAGATACGCAGTATTTT.

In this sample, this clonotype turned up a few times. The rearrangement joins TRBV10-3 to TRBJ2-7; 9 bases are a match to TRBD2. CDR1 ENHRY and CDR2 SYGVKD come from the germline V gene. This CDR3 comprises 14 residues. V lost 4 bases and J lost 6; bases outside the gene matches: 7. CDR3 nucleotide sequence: TGTGCCATCAGTGGAGGCGGGGGGGTACTCGAGCAGTACTTC. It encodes CAISGGGGVLEQYF.

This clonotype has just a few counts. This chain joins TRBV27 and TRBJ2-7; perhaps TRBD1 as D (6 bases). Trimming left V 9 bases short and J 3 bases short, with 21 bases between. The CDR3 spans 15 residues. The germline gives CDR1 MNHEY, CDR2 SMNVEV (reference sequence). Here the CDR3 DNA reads TGTGCCAGAAAAACCCCACAGGGAAAAAACTACGAGCAGTACTTC. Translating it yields CARKTPQGKNYEQYF.